This T cell receptor (beta chain) was retrieved from a study of blood T cell repertoires in COVID-19. At least ten counts were recorded for this clone. J gave up 5 bases and V 5 bases, and 7 bases lay outside the gene matches. Germline lookup yields CDR1 SGHAT and CDR2 FQDESV (reference sequence). The CDR3 loop spans 14 amino acids. Profiling relied on immunoSEQ multiplex PCR, and the TCRdb table lists in-frame clones only, not all of them. Here the sample spans some 69,000 clones, around nine tenths being singletons. This TCR was recovered from a man between 60 and 75 years old with acute or convalescent COVID-19. The chain has TRBV11-1 and TRBJ1-1, with TRBD1 matching 8 bases. Sequencing was performed on peripheral blood. The chain's CDR3 is CASSADRGITEAFF. The CDR3 bases are TGTGCCAGCAGCGCAGACAGGGGAATTACTGAAGCTTTCTTT.